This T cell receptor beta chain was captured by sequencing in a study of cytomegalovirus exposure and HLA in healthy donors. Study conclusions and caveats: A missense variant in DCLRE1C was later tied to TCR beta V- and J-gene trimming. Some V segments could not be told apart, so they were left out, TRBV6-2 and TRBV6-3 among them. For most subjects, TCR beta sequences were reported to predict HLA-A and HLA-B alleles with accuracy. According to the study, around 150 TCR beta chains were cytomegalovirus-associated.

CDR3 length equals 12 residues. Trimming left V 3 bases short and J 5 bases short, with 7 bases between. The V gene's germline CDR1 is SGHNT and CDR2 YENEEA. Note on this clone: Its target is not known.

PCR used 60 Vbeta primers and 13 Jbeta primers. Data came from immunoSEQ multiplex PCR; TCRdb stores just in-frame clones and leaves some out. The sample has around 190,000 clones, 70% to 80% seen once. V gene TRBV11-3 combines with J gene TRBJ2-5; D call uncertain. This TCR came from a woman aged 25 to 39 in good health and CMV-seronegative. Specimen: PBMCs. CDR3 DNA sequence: TGTGCCAGCAGCTTCCCCCTCGAGACCCAGTACTTC. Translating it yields CASSFPLETQYF.